Listed here are 14 T cell receptor beta chains from one sample, sequenced in a study of blood T cell repertoires in COVID-19. Assay: immunoSEQ multiplex PCR; the TCRdb copy retains only in-frame clones and omits some. The sample shows 70,000 to 100,000 clones, about 71% of them seen only once. Specimen: peripheral blood. These receptors all come from a woman between 55 and 75 years old in a cohort sampled during active or convalescent COVID-19.

This clone was seen a handful of times. J is TRBJ2-5 and V is TRBV2, with 13 bases identical to TRBD2. J gave up 4 bases and V 1 base, and 9 bases lay outside the gene matches. The CDR3 is made up of 18 amino acids. Germline values: CDR1 SNHLY, CDR2 FYNNEI. The CDR3 loop reads CASSEGKGLAGYRETQYF. CDR3 nucleotide sequence: TGTGCCAGCAGTGAAGGCAAGGGACTAGCGGGGTACAGAGAGACCCAGTACTTC.

V gene TRBV11-1 combines with J gene TRBJ1-6, with D perhaps TRBD1 (5 bases). The CDR3 is 15 residues long. Per the germline V gene, CDR1 is SGHAT and CDR2 is FQDESV (reference sequence). The ends were cut back, 5 bases at V and 0 bases at J, with 8 bases in the middle. CDR3 bases: TGTGCCAGCAGCCCACAGGCCTCCTATAATTCACCCCTCCACTTT. Protein sequence: CASSPQASYNSPLHF.

This rearrangement joins TRBV28 to TRBJ2-2; possibly TRBD1 for D (6 bases). The CDR3 is made up of 15 amino acids. Germline CDR1 is MDHEN and CDR2 is SYDVKM. Trimming removed 7 bases from V and 4 bases from J, with 16 bases in between. CDR3 amino acids: CASNTQGAVTGELFF. DNA for the CDR3: TGTGCCAGCAACACACAGGGTGCGGTCACCGGGGAGCTGTTTTTT.

The V gene is TRBV10-3, the J gene TRBJ1-5, with D unresolved. Germline V CDR1 and CDR2: ENHRY, SYGVKD. V lost 5 bases to trimming and J lost 4 bases, with 9 bases between them. There are 13 residues in the CDR3. The chain's CDR3 is CAISQPGNQPQHF. In nucleotides, the CDR3 is TGTGCCATCAGTCAACCGGGGAATCAGCCCCAGCATTTT.

CDR3 residues: CASSLGQASNNEQFF. The CDR3 bases are TGTGCCAGCAGTCTCGGACAGGCAAGTAATAATGAGCAGTTCTTC. The J gene is TRBJ2-1, the V gene TRBV11-3, with 7 bases identical to TRBD1. CDR1 is SGHNT and CDR2 is YENEEA in the germline V gene. The CDR3 contains 15 residues. The ends lost 6 bases at V and 7 bases at J; junction bases unmatched: 12.

This chain connects TRBV30 to TRBJ1-3; possible D gene TRBD1, 5 bases. CDR3 size: 14 residues. From germline, CDR1 is GTSNPN and CDR2 SVGIG (reference sequence). Trimming pared 0 bases from V and 3 bases from J, leaving 9 bases between. DNA of the CDR3: TGTGCCTGGAGTGTCGGGGGGGGTGGAAACACCATATATTTT. It is translated as CAWSVGGGGNTIYF.

The rearrangement uses TRBV4-1 and TRBJ1-1, with D hard to call. CDR1 MGHRA and CDR2 YSYEKL come from the germline V gene. This CDR3 spans 13 amino acids. Between the trimmed V and J ends, which lost 4 bases and 0 bases, there was a span of 6 bases. The CDR3 loop is CASSLVMNTEAFF. The CDR3, as DNA: TGCGCCAGCAGCCTCGTAATGAACACTGAAGCTTTCTTT.

This chain joins TRBV10-3 and TRBJ2-1; 12 bases map to TRBD1. V shed 6 bases and J 5 bases; nucleotides not matched to a gene: 2. The germline gives CDR1 ENHRY, CDR2 SYGVKD. This CDR3 region has 14 residues. CDR3: CAIRGQGANNEQFF. Here the CDR3 DNA reads TGTGCCATCAGGGGACAGGGGGCGAACAATGAGCAGTTCTTC.

V gene TRBV7-2 combines with J gene TRBJ2-7; possible D gene TRBD2, 5 bases. CDR3 length: 14 residues. Germline assignment: CDR1 SGHTA and CDR2 FQGNSA. Deletions cut 1 base from V and 3 bases from J, with 10 bases between. The CDR3 sequence is CASSLDGVGYEQYF. DNA of the CDR3: TGTGCCAGCAGCTTAGACGGGGTTGGCTACGAGCAGTACTTC.

In this sample, this clone turned up a few times. CDR3 nucleotide sequence: TGTGCCAGCAGTCAAGAGCTTAATTCACCCCTCCACTTT. Protein sequence: CASSQELNSPLHF. The V and J genes are TRBV6-4 and TRBJ1-6; D gene unclear. Looked up from germline, CDR1 is MRHNA and CDR2 is SNTAGT. This CDR3 comprises 13 residues. Trimming shortened V by 5 bases and J by 6 bases, and 8 bases separated the two germline ends.

The CDR3 reads CASSRGTGGLQETQYF. Here the CDR3 DNA reads TGTGCCAGTAGTAGGGGGACAGGGGGGCTCCAAGAGACCCAGTACTTC. This chain uses TRBV19 with TRBJ2-5, with TRBD1 matching 11 bases. V lost 4 bases to trimming and J lost 1 base; unmatched junction nucleotides: 5. The germline gives CDR1 LNHDA, CDR2 SQIVND (reference sequence). The CDR3 totals 16 residues.

CDR3 coding DNA: TGTGCCAGCAGCTTGAACCTATCCCCTTATGACACCGGGGAGCTGTTTTTT. Its protein product is CASSLNLSPYDTGELFF. This sequence joins TRBV5-6 and TRBJ2-2; D unclear. The CDR3 extends over 17 amino acids. Trimming removed 1 base at V and 3 bases at J, with 16 bases between. Germline V gives CDR1 SGHDT, CDR2 YYEEEE. The full variable domain, rest sourced from reference TRBV5-6 and TRBJ2-2, is DAGVTQSPTHLIKTRGQQVTLRCSPKSGHDTVSWYQQALGQGPQFIFQYYEEEERQRGNFPDRFSGHQFPNYSSELNVNALLLGDSALYLCASSLNLSPYDTGELFFGEGSRLTVL.

This chain links TRBV25-1 with TRBJ2-1, with 16 bases lining up with TRBD2. Unmatched junction bases numbered 4, after V lost 1 base and J lost 4 bases. The CDR3 length is 18 residues. Germline V gives CDR1 MGHDK, CDR2 SYGVNS. CDR3 in amino acids: CASSELGLAGGEYNEQFF. The CDR3 DNA reads TGTGCCAGCAGTGAATTGGGACTAGCGGGGGGGGAATACAATGAGCAGTTCTTC.

V and J are TRBV5-4 and TRBJ1-2; 8 bases are shared with TRBD1. CDR1 is SGHNT and CDR2 is YYREEE in the germline V gene (reference sequence). CDR3 length: 15 residues. The trim removed 4 bases at V and 4 bases at J, leaving 9 bases unmatched. The CDR3 DNA sequence: TGTGCCAGCAGCCTGACAGGGGTGCGGGGCTATGGCTACACCTTC. This sequence encodes CASSLTGVRGYGYTF.